This record concerns one T cell receptor (beta chain) sequence. These data are taken from a study of PD-L1 blockade in urothelial cancer. Study-level information: Men with urothelial cancer arising in the bladder made up about 90% of the roughly 29 patients.

Time point specified: pretreatment peripheral blood. The number of samples from each patient was between 1 and 8, taken pretreatment and on-treatment. CDR3 length: 16 residues. Germline-derived CDR1 and CDR2 are SGHRS and YFSETQ. V dropped 0 bases and J dropped 4 bases, with 14 bases sitting between them. Some clones are missing from TCRdb's copy, which holds only in-frame ones; the method was immunoSEQ multiplex PCR. There are 40,000 to 55,000 clones in the sample; roughly 86% occur only once, and about 20% lies in the top ten. This chain joins TRBV5-1 and TRBJ2-1; tentatively, D is TRBD2 (7 bases). Sequencing used PBMCs, obtained around atezolizumab (anti-PD-L1) treatment. The sequence came from a man between 60 and 75 years old with urothelial cancer. In nucleotides, the CDR3 is TGCGCCAGCAGCTTGGGGGGGGCTAGCGGATACAATGAGCAGTTCTTC. It codes for CASSLGGASGYNEQFF.